A single sample gave rise to the 27 T cell receptor beta chains below, sequenced in a study of tumour-infiltrating T cells in Burkitt lymphoma. Repertoires were generated with immunoSEQ multiplex PCR, while TCRdb's copy carries only in-frame clones and drops some. Of 14,000 or so clones listed, approximately 29% were seen once; the top ten hold under 7.5%. Sequenced input: tumor tissue. Receptors originate from a human donor with diffuse large B-cell lymphoma.

Within the sample, this clone is medium-sized. The chain uses TRBV28 and TRBJ1-2; perhaps TRBD1 as D (5 bases). Germline CDR1 MDHEN, CDR2 SYDVKM. The ends were cut back, 4 bases at V and 4 bases at J, with 25 bases in the middle. The CDR3 spans 18 residues. CDR3 nucleotides: TGTGCCAGCAGTTCTTCCAACCGGGACCCAAGGATGGGCTATGGCTACACCTTC. Residues: CASSSSNRDPRMGYGYTF.

This clone was recorded a few times. This sequence joins TRBV4-1 and TRBJ2-1; D possibly corresponds to TRBD2 (5 bases). The V end lost 0 bases, the J end lost 3 bases, and 9 bases lay between the germline ends. CDR3 length: 15 residues. CDR1 is MGHRA, CDR2 YSYEKL, per germline. In nucleotides, the CDR3 is TGCGCCAGCAGCCAAGATGGTGGACTCTACAATGAGCAGTTCTTC. This codes for CASSQDGGLYNEQFF.

There are a few counts of this clone. The chain combines TRBV6-1 with TRBJ1-2; 7 positions match TRBD1. Germline CDR1 reads MNHNS; CDR2 reads SASEGT. The CDR3 runs to 16 residues. The ends lost 2 bases at V and 4 bases at J; junction bases unmatched: 10. Here the CDR3 reads CASSEPRTGRGYGYTF. In nucleotides, the CDR3 is TGTGCCAGCAGTGAACCCCGGACAGGTCGGGGCTATGGCTACACCTTC.

The rearrangement links TRBV9 to TRBJ2-3; D gene ambiguous. Germline lookup yields CDR1 SGDLS and CDR2 YYNGEE. The CDR3 length is 14 residues. V was pared by 1 base and J by 2 bases, with 8 bases between. The CDR3 region has the DNA TGTGCCAGCAGCGTAAGTGTGAACACAGATACGCAGTATTTT. Its translation is CASSVSVNTDTQYF. Complete variable domain (other parts from reference TRBV9 and TRBJ2-3): DSGVTQTPKHLITATGQRVTLRCSPRSGDLSVYWYQQSLDQGLQFLIQYYNGEERAKGNILERFSAQQFPDLHSELNLSSLELGDSALYFCASSVSVNTDTQYFGPGTRLTVL.

In its sample, this clone was seen a few times. The chain has TRBV29-1 and TRBJ1-5; D uncertain. Germline V CDR1 and CDR2: SQVTM, ANQGSEA. The V and J ends lost 4 bases and 0 bases respectively, with 13 bases between them. The length of the CDR3 is 15 residues. The CDR3, as DNA: TGCAGCGTTGTGTTGTCGGACGTTAGCAATCAGCCCCAGCATTTT. This sequence encodes CSVVLSDVSNQPQHF. The full variable domain, with the rest looked up from reference TRBV29-1 and TRBJ1-5, is SAVISQKPSRDICQRGTSLTIQCQVDSQVTMMFWYRQQPGQSLTLIATANQGSEATYESGFVIDKFPISRPNLTFSTLTVSNMSPEDSSIYLCSVVLSDVSNQPQHFGDGTRLSIL.

In its sample, this clone was seen a few times. The genes are TRBV27 and TRBJ2-2, with D perhaps matching TRBD2 (6 bases). V lost 5 bases and J lost 7, with 17 bases in between. Germline loops: CDR1 MNHEY, CDR2 SMNVEV (reference sequence). This CDR3 spans 15 amino acids. CDR3 sequence reads: CASSINPSGGGELFF. Written as DNA, the CDR3 is TGTGCCAGCAGTATTAACCCTTCCGGGGGCGGGGAGCTGTTTTTT.

The V call is TRBV19, the J call TRBJ2-1; 8 nucleotides agree with TRBD1. Per the germline V gene, CDR1 is LNHDA and CDR2 is SQIVND (reference sequence). The CDR3 consists of 12 residues. The ends lost 8 bases at V and 4 bases at J; junction bases unmatched: 1. In nucleotides, the CDR3 is TGTGCCAGTCAGGGGGCTTACAATGAGCAGTTCTTC. This sequence encodes CASQGAYNEQFF. Looking up the rest from reference TRBV19 and TRBJ2-1 gives the full variable domain: DGGITQSPKYLFRKEGQNVTLSCEQNLNHDAMYWYRQDPGQGLRLIYYSQIVNDFQKGDIAEGYSVSREKKESFPLTVTSAQKNPTAFYLCASQGAYNEQFFGPGTRLTVL.

This clone was counted a few times. V and J are TRBV29-1 and TRBJ2-1; the match to TRBD2 covers 15 bases. The CDR3 is 14 amino acids. Germline CDR1 is SQVTM and CDR2 is ANQGSEA. V lost 7 bases, J lost 9 bases, and 7 bases stayed unmatched. CDR3 in amino acids: CSAGTSGRLGEQFF. Here the CDR3 DNA reads TGCAGCGCTGGGACTAGCGGGAGGCTTGGTGAGCAGTTCTTC.

The V call is TRBV7-9, the J call TRBJ1-2, with D uncertain. This CDR3 has 16 amino acids. Between the trimmed V and J ends, which lost 3 bases and 0 bases, there was a span of 14 bases. Per the germline V gene, CDR1 is SEHNR and CDR2 is FQNEAQ (reference sequence). The CDR3 DNA reads TGTGCCAGCAGCTTCGGCAGGTTGTACACTAACTATGGCTACACCTTC. Its translation is CASSFGRLYTNYGYTF.

J is TRBJ2-7 and V is TRBV5-8, with D possibly TRBD1 on 5 matching bases. Per the germline V gene, CDR1 is SGHTS and CDR2 is YDEGEE. CDR3 length equals 13 residues. V was cut by 2 bases and J by 7 bases, with 13 bases left in between. The CDR3 DNA follows: TGTGCCAGCAGCTTAAGGAGTTCAGGGGAGCAGTACTTC. Encoded protein: CASSLRSSGEQYF.

The CDR3 bases are TGTGCCAGCAGCTTGGCGGGTTCCCACGAGCAGTACTTC. The encoded protein is CASSLAGSHEQYF. The gene calls are TRBV5-4 and TRBJ2-7; D not resolved. V lost 0 bases and J lost 5, with 9 bases in between. The CDR3 extends over 13 amino acids. CDR1 is SGHNT and CDR2 is YYREEE in the germline V gene (reference sequence).

The V call is TRBV29-1, the J call TRBJ2-2, with a tentative D call TRBD2 (7 bases). Trimming pared 5 bases from V and 6 bases from J, leaving 13 bases between. The CDR3 covers 13 residues. The germline V gene encodes CDR1 SQVTM and CDR2 ANQGSEA. The CDR3 region is CSVTKGGAGELFF. The CDR3 region has the DNA TGCAGCGTTACCAAGGGGGGGGCCGGGGAGCTGTTTTTT.

This clone was counted between two and nine times. This chain uses TRBV7-9 with TRBJ1-1; no clear D gene. This CDR3 region has 13 residues. CDR1 is SEHNR and CDR2 is FQNEAQ in the germline V gene (reference sequence). V lost 6 bases and J lost 3, with 11 bases in between. The CDR3 bases are TGTGCCAGCAGGCTAGGGTGGGACACTGAAGCTTTCTTT. Protein product: CASRLGWDTEAFF.

The chain has TRBV9 and TRBJ2-5; 11 nucleotides match TRBD2. Germline lookup yields CDR1 SGDLS and CDR2 YYNGEE. V trimming: 0 bases; J trimming: 5 bases; junction bases outside the gene matches: 3. CDR3 length: 15 residues. The DNA for the CDR3 is TGTGCCAGCAGCGTAGCAGCTAGCGGGGGGGAGACCCAGTACTTC. Its protein is CASSVAASGGETQYF. The full variable domain, in which reference TRBV9 and TRBJ2-5 provide the parts outside the CDR3, is DSGVTQTPKHLITATGQRVTLRCSPRSGDLSVYWYQQSLDQGLQFLIQYYNGEERAKGNILERFSAQQFPDLHSELNLSSLELGDSALYFCASSVAASGGETQYFGPGTRLLVL.

The V call is TRBV20-1, the J call TRBJ2-1; no reliable D call. Per germline, CDR1 DFQATT and CDR2 SNEGSKA (reference sequence). The ends were cut back, 2 bases at V and 5 bases at J, with 4 bases in the middle. The CDR3 is 11 amino acids. The CDR3 nucleotides read TGCAGTGCTAGATGGGACAATGAGCAGTTCTTC. Encoded protein: CSARWDNEQFF.

This chain links TRBV5-1 with TRBJ1-5; TRBD1 is a possible D gene (5 bases). Germline V gene lookup returns CDR1 SGHRS and CDR2 YFSETQ. This CDR3 is built from 16 residues. Trimming stripped 1 base from V and 3 bases from J, with 14 bases between. The CDR3 spells CASSLPGRGANQPQHF. Written as DNA, the CDR3 is TGCGCCAGCAGCTTGCCGGGACGAGGGGCCAATCAGCCCCAGCATTTT.

The sample holds one count of this clone. V gene TRBV27 combines with J gene TRBJ2-7; D is tentatively TRBD1 or TRBD2 (5 bases each). V was shortened by 3 bases and J by 3 bases, with 9 bases between the two germline ends. Germline loops: CDR1 MNHEY, CDR2 SMNVEV (reference sequence). The CDR3 runs 13 residues. CDR3 amino acids: CASSFRGGYEQYF. The DNA of the CDR3 is TGTGCCAGCAGTTTTCGGGGCGGCTACGAGCAGTACTTC.

The sample holds a few counts of this clone. The chain recombines TRBV5-6 with TRBJ1-5; D remains unclear. With 5 bases removed from V and 4 bases from J, the gap between germline ends came to 16 bases. Germline-derived CDR1 and CDR2 are SGHDT and YYEEEE. The CDR3 runs 15 residues. The CDR3 DNA reads as TGTGCCAGCAGTCTTGGAGGAGGGTTTAATCAGCCCCAGCATTTT. Translation gives CASSLGGGFNQPQHF.

This clone occurred a few times. The rearrangement uses TRBV9 and TRBJ2-2, with 7 nucleotides matching TRBD2. J was trimmed by 2 bases and V by 1 base; bases with no gene match: 2. This CDR3 has 15 amino acids. CDR1 is SGDLS, CDR2 YYNGEE, per germline. CDR3: CASSVSGTNTGELFF. Here the CDR3 DNA reads TGTGCCAGCAGCGTAAGCGGGACCAACACCGGGGAGCTGTTTTTT.

The chain employs TRBV6-6 and TRBJ1-5; D not certain. This CDR3 has 15 residues. In germline, CDR1 is MNHNY, CDR2 SVGAGI (reference sequence). Trimming shortened V by 7 bases and J by 2 bases, and 15 bases separated the two germline ends. Here the CDR3 DNA reads TGTGCCAGCACAGTTCTAGGGATGGGCAATCAGCCCCAGCATTTT. Translating it yields CASTVLGMGNQPQHF.

This chain connects TRBV5-6 to TRBJ2-1; D call uncertain. The V end lost 4 bases, the J end lost 0 bases, and 11 bases lay between the germline ends. Looked up from germline, CDR1 is SGHDT and CDR2 is YYEEEE. The CDR3 runs to 15 residues. CDR3 protein: CASSPDPSSYNEQFF. The CDR3, as DNA: TGTGCCAGCAGCCCTGACCCGAGCTCCTACAATGAGCAGTTCTTC.

The chain joins TRBV25-1 to TRBJ2-7; 8 bases agree with TRBD1. Germline V gives CDR1 MGHDK, CDR2 SYGVNS. V lost 3 bases and J lost 3; bases outside the gene matches: 4. This CDR3 has 14 residues. For the CDR3, the DNA is TGTGCCAGCAGTGAGTGGACAGGGAACTACGAGCAGTACTTC. Encoded protein: CASSEWTGNYEQYF.

The V and J genes are TRBV29-1 and TRBJ1-1; perhaps TRBD1 as D (5 bases). CDR3 length equals 13 residues. Germline V CDR1 and CDR2: SQVTM, ANQGSEA. V was shortened by 4 bases and J by 7 bases, with 16 bases between the two germline ends. The CDR3 DNA follows: TGCAGCGTTGCCAGGGACCGACAAGATGAAGCTTTCTTT. It translates to CSVARDRQDEAFF.

This chain connects TRBV7-6 to TRBJ2-3; 7 positions match TRBD2. Looked up from germline, CDR1 is SGHVS and CDR2 is FNYEAQ. The V and J ends lost 5 bases and 2 bases, in that order; junction bases with no gene match: 7. The CDR3 sequence is 15 residues long. The DNA of the CDR3 is TGTGCCAGCAGCGCCCGACTAGCCGCCACAGATACGCAGTATTTT. As protein: CASSARLAATDTQYF.

This clone was detected only once. The chain uses TRBV28 and TRBJ1-2; 10 positions agree with TRBD1. V was clipped by 6 bases and J by 4 bases; unmatched bases: 14. Looked up from germline, CDR1 is MDHEN and CDR2 is SYDVKM. This CDR3 has 17 amino acids. The CDR3 spells CASSTSGQGTSGYGYTF. As DNA, the CDR3 is TGTGCCAGCAGCACATCGGGACAGGGGACCTCTGGCTATGGCTACACCTTC.

The rearrangement uses TRBV5-4 and TRBJ2-3; D may be TRBD2 (6 bases). Trimming removed 2 bases at V and 2 bases at J, with 12 bases between. The CDR3 contains 15 residues. Germline V gene data show CDR1 as SGHNT and CDR2 as YYREEE (reference sequence). CDR3 amino acids: CASSFDTSITDTQYF. The CDR3 nucleotides are TGTGCCAGCAGCTTTGATACTAGCATCACAGATACGCAGTATTTT.

Judged by abundance, this clone is medium-sized. V usage is TRBV9 and J usage is TRBJ2-5, with D perhaps TRBD1 or TRBD2 (6 bases each). Germline assignment: CDR1 SGDLS and CDR2 YYNGEE. V was shortened by 3 bases and J by 0 bases, with 15 bases between the two germline ends. The CDR3 has 16 amino acids. CDR3 in amino acids: CASSAGDILNQETQYF. Written as DNA, the CDR3 is TGTGCCAGCAGCGCGGGGGACATCTTAAACCAAGAGACCCAGTACTTC.